These T cell receptor beta chains were read from a single sample in a study of CD8 T cells in ankylosing spondylitis. TCRdb reprocessed the 5' RACE reads via MiXCR and lists one record per CDR3 protein. Here the sample spans roughly 490,000 distinct CDR3 sequences, roughly 5.3% being singletons. Sequencing was performed on blood, either unsorted or a sorted T cell fraction (not recorded which). The receptors originated from a male donor with ankylosing spondylitis. The CDR3 runs from the conserved cysteine through the conserved F or W. A D gene is named only where the DNA matches it firmly. Rows give clone size only sometimes, using once, few, many, or a class for an expanded clone.

D gene	CDR3 length	V gene	J gene	clone size	CDR3 DNA	CDR3 protein
.	14	TRBV27	TRBJ2-2	many	TGTGCCAGCAGCCGACCAGCGAACACCGGGGAGCTGTTTTTT	CASSRPANTGELFF
TRBD2	16	TRBV11-2	TRBJ2-3	.	TGTGCCAGCAGCTTAGTGTGGCGGGGGGCCCTAGATACGCAGTATTTT	CASSLVWRGALDTQYF
.	14	TRBV12-3/TRBV12-4	TRBJ2-1	few	TGTGCCAGCACCCTATCAGGTTCCCACAATGAGCAGTTCTTC	CASTLSGSHNEQFF
TRBD2	16	TRBV5-5	TRBJ2-1	.	TGTGCCAGCAGCTTGGTTCCGGGACTAGAGTTTCATGAGCAGTTCTTC	CASSLVPGLEFHEQFF
.	18	TRBV4-2	TRBJ2-2	many	TGTGCCAGCAGCCAAGATTTTAGAAGGGGGGCTCACACCGGGGAGCTGTTTTTT	CASSQDFRRGAHTGELFF
TRBD2	16	TRBV10-3	TRBJ2-2	many	TGTGCCATCAGTGAGTCGAGCGGGGGTCGAGGCGGGGAGCTGTTTTTT	CAISESSGGRGGELFF
.	15	TRBV3-1	TRBJ2-7	.	TGTGCCAGCAGTCTCTACAGGGGAGGGTCCTACGAGCAGTACTTC	CASSLYRGGSYEQYF
.	17	TRBV7-2	TRBJ1-3	many	TGTGCCAGCAGCTTAGGACGACAATACCCCTCTGGAAACACCATATATTTT	CASSLGRQYPSGNTIYF
TRBD1	17	TRBV10-3	TRBJ1-1	many	TGTGCCATCAGTGAGGTCCCGGGACAGGGTCAGTACACTGAAGCTTTCTTT	CAISEVPGQGQYTEAFF
TRBD1	16	TRBV6-5	TRBJ1-4	many	TGTGCCAGCAGTTTTATCACAGACAGGGAAGGTGAAAAACTGTTTTTT	CASSFITDREGEKLFF
.	14	TRBV6-5	TRBJ1-1	many	TGTGCCAGCAGTTACCACGGCCCGAACACTGAAGCTTTCTTT	CASSYHGPNTEAFF
TRBD1	18	TRBV20-1	TRBJ2-6	.	TGCAGTGCCACCCGAGGGGGCAGGGCCCTATCTGGGGCCAACGTCCTGACTTTC	CSATRGGRALSGANVLTF
.	14	TRBV5-1	TRBJ2-7	many	TGCGCCAGCAGCGAGGACGCCTACTCCTACGAGCAGTACTTC	CASSEDAYSYEQYF
TRBD2	14	TRBV20-1	TRBJ2-7	many	TGCAGTGCTAGCTATAGCGGGGCATCCTACGAGCAGTACTTC	CSASYSGASYEQYF
TRBD1	18	TRBV11-1	TRBJ2-2	.	TGTGCCAGCAGCTCAAAGTCCCGGGACAGGTTCCACACCGGGGAGCTGTTTTTT	CASSSKSRDRFHTGELFF
.	15	TRBV20-1	TRBJ1-3	many	TGCAGTGCTAGCTACGGGGAGGCGGAGGGAAACACCATATATTTT	CSASYGEAEGNTIYF
.	16	TRBV4-3	TRBJ2-7	many	TGCGCCAGCAGCCATGGCCAAGACGGAAGCTCCTACGAGCAGTACTTC	CASSHGQDGSSYEQYF
TRBD2	15	TRBV20-1	TRBJ2-3	many	TGCAGTGCCCGGGGGTCTAGCGGGTCCACAGATACGCAGTATTTT	CSARGSSGSTDTQYF
TRBD1	15	TRBV7-8	TRBJ2-7	many	TGTGCCAGCAGCTTGTACAGGGGACAGGGCTACGAGCAGTACTTC	CASSLYRGQGYEQYF
TRBD2	14	TRBV20-1	TRBJ2-3	.	TGCAGTGCTCAGACTAGCGGGGGATCAGATACGCAGTATTTT	CSAQTSGGSDTQYF
.	14	TRBV5-1	TRBJ2-2	many	TGCGCCAGCAGCTCCCAGGGGAGCACCGGGGAGCTGTTTTTT	CASSSQGSTGELFF
.	13	TRBV5-1	TRBJ1-1	many	TGCGCCAGCCAAGGGACACCGAACACTGAAGCTTTCTTT	CASQGTPNTEAFF
.	15	TRBV6-5	TRBJ1-5	few	TGTGCCAGCAGTTACTCGCGGACAGAAGATCAGCCCCAGCATTTT	CASSYSRTEDQPQHF
TRBD2	19	TRBV4-2	TRBJ2-5	many	TGTGCCAGCAGCCAAGAAAGGGGAACCGGGACTAGCGGGAGAGAGACCCAGTACTTC	CASSQERGTGTSGRETQYF
TRBD2	14	TRBV7-2	TRBJ2-3	many	TGTGCCAGCAAACTAGCGGTTCCCACAGATACGCAGTATTTT	CASKLAVPTDTQYF
TRBD1	12	TRBV9	TRBJ1-1	many	TGTGCCAGCAGCGTAGAGGGACAGGGGCCTTTCTTT	CASSVEGQGPFF
.	16	TRBV4-2	TRBJ2-3	many	TGTGCCAGCAGCCAAGATTACCGAGCGTTCGGAGATACGCAGTATTTT	CASSQDYRAFGDTQYF
.	16	TRBV5-1	TRBJ2-3	many	TGCGCCAGCAGCTTGAGGCCGACCGACGGCACAGATACGCAGTATTTT	CASSLRPTDGTDTQYF
.	13	TRBV24-1	TRBJ2-3	.	TGTGCCACCAGTGATTTGCCTAGAGATACGCAGTATTTT	CATSDLPRDTQYF
TRBD1	16	TRBV16	TRBJ1-2	few	TGTGCCAGCAGCCAATCGCAGGGACAGGGAGACTATGGCTACACCTTC	CASSQSQGQGDYGYTF
TRBD2	15	TRBV12-3/TRBV12-4	TRBJ2-3	many	TGTGCCAGCAGTCTACTAGCGGGGGGCTCAGATACGCAGTATTTT	CASSLLAGGSDTQYF
.	13	TRBV20-1	TRBJ1-2	many	TGCAGTGCCCCCGACAGTCTAGGCTATGGCTACACCTTC	CSAPDSLGYGYTF
TRBD1	15	TRBV5-1	TRBJ2-7	many	TGCGCCAGCAGGCCCGGGACAGGGTTTTTCTTCGAGCAGTACTTC	CASRPGTGFFFEQYF
.	14	TRBV10-3	TRBJ1-2	many	TGTGCCATCAGAGCAGATTCGATCTGGTATGGCTACACCTTC	CAIRADSIWYGYTF
TRBD1	15	TRBV27	TRBJ2-7	many	TGTGCCAGCAGAATCGGCGGACAGGGGGCTTACGAGCAGTACTTC	CASRIGGQGAYEQYF
TRBD1	15	TRBV5-1	TRBJ2-2	many	TGCGCCAGCAGCCCCGACAGGGTAAACACCGGGGAGCTGTTTTTT	CASSPDRVNTGELFF
.	13	TRBV12-3/TRBV12-4	TRBJ1-5	many	TGTGCCAGCAGTTTTGTCCGAAATCAGCCCCAGCATTTT	CASSFVRNQPQHF
.	16	TRBV4-1	TRBJ2-1	many	TGCGCCAGCAGCCGGAGCAGGTCGAGATCCTACAATGAGCAGTTCTTC	CASSRSRSRSYNEQFF
.	14	TRBV20-1	TRBJ2-5	many	TGCAGTGCTAGAGATGTGGCGGGACAAGAGACCCAGTACTTC	CSARDVAGQETQYF
TRBD1	14	TRBV5-6	TRBJ1-2	many	TGTGCCAGCACCTCGCGACAGGGGCCCTATGGCTACACCTTC	CASTSRQGPYGYTF
TRBD1	16	TRBV28	TRBJ1-2	many	TGTGCCAGCAGTTTGGGACAGGCACCAGCTAACTATGGCTACACCTTC	CASSLGQAPANYGYTF
.	14	TRBV10-3	TRBJ2-7	many	TGTGCCATCAGTGATAGGCGTACGGCTTACGAGCAGTACTTC	CAISDRRTAYEQYF
TRBD2	12	TRBV7-2	TRBJ2-3	many	TGTGCCAGCAGCTTGACTAGCGGGGAGGTGTATTTT	CASSLTSGEVYF
.	14	TRBV15	TRBJ1-1	few	TGTGCCACCAGCAGGGGGGGTGAGGACACTGAAGCTTTCTTT	CATSRGGEDTEAFF
.	14	TRBV4-2	TRBJ1-2	many	TGTGCCAGCAGCCAAGAACTGCGAACCTATGGCTACACCTTC	CASSQELRTYGYTF
.	13	TRBV20-1	TRBJ1-1	many	TGCAGTGCTGAGGACCATATGAACACTGAAGCTTTCTTT	CSAEDHMNTEAFF
.	13	TRBV5-5	TRBJ2-6	.	TGTGCCAGCAGCTTGGGACGTATCAACGTCCTGACTTTC	CASSLGRINVLTF
.	13	TRBV5-4	TRBJ1-6	many	TGTGCCAGCAGTACGGACGGGAATTCACCCCTCCACTTT	CASSTDGNSPLHF
TRBD1	15	TRBV15	TRBJ1-6	many	TGTGCCACCTCCCGAAACGACAGGGGCGGGTCACCCCTCCACTTT	CATSRNDRGGSPLHF